What follows are 31 T cell receptor beta chains derived from one specimen sequenced in a study of cytomegalovirus exposure and HLA in healthy donors. In the PCR, 60 Vbeta and 13 Jbeta primers were used. Repertoires were generated with immunoSEQ multiplex PCR, while TCRdb's copy carries only in-frame clones and drops some. Among some 200,000 clones listed, roughly 87% were seen once. Source material: PBMCs. The receptor source for this set is a man between 50 and 59 years old in good health and CMV-seronegative.

The rearrangement links TRBV6-5 to TRBJ2-7, with 9 bases fitting TRBD1. Germline V gives CDR1 MNHEY, CDR2 SVGAGI. V was pared by 6 bases and J by 1 base, with 4 bases of the junction left unmatched. The CDR3 covers 14 residues. The CDR3 is CASRGDRESYEQYF. DNA of the CDR3: TGTGCCAGCAGAGGGGACAGGGAATCCTACGAGCAGTACTTC.

This clone was recorded only once. The chain combines TRBV5-6 with TRBJ1-2; D unclear. Trimming left V 3 bases short and J 0 bases short, with 12 bases between. Per germline, CDR1 SGHDT and CDR2 YYEEEE. CDR3 length equals 15 residues. Here the CDR3 reads CASSSLESPNYGYTF. The CDR3 DNA is TGTGCCAGCAGCTCCTTGGAGTCTCCTAACTATGGCTACACCTTC.

The chain couples TRBV29-1 to TRBJ2-7; 9 bases are shared with TRBD1. Germline assignment: CDR1 SQVTM and CDR2 ANQGSEA. The CDR3 runs 11 residues. J gave up 6 bases and V 7 bases, and 4 bases lay outside the gene matches. CDR3 protein: CSARTGVEQYF. The CDR3 DNA reads TGCAGCGCTAGGACAGGGGTCGAGCAGTACTTC.

The rearrangement uses TRBV7-2 and TRBJ2-1; D is perhaps TRBD2 (6 bases). This CDR3 has 13 amino acids. V was cut by 5 bases and J by 5 bases, with 10 bases left in between. Per the germline V gene, CDR1 is SGHTA and CDR2 is FQGNSA. CDR3 in DNA: TGTGCCAGCAGCCCTAGCGTCAACAATGAGCAGTTCTTC. It translates to CASSPSVNNEQFF.

The chain uses TRBV7-2 and TRBJ2-2; 8 nucleotides match TRBD2. CDR1 and CDR2 from the germline V gene are SGHTA and FQGNSA. There are 19 residues in the CDR3. V gave up 1 base and J gave up 8 bases; unmatched junction bases: 18. Here the CDR3 reads CASSLVRASSGGRGGELFF. CDR3 DNA: TGTGCCAGCAGCTTAGTCCGGGCTTCCAGCGGGGGCCGGGGAGGGGAGCTGTTTTTT.

The chain uses TRBV11-1 and TRBJ2-1; 9 nucleotides agree with TRBD2. Germline-derived CDR1 and CDR2 are SGHAT and FQDESV (reference sequence). This CDR3 contains 16 residues. J was trimmed by 8 bases and V by 4 bases; bases with no gene match: 12. CDR3 coding DNA: TGTGCCAGCAGCTCCGGGCTAGCGGGAAGAATTGATGAGCAGTTCTTC. This codes for CASSSGLAGRIDEQFF.

This clone came up once. The V call is TRBV7-3, the J call TRBJ2-2; TRBD2 matches at 14 bases. The CDR3 runs 17 residues. V was pared by 4 bases and J by 5 bases, with 6 bases of the junction left unmatched. CDR1 and CDR2 from the germline V gene are SGHTA and FQGTGA. The CDR3 spells CASSSRLAGGRTGELFF. In DNA form, the CDR3 reads TGTGCCAGCAGCTCCCGACTAGCGGGGGGGAGAACCGGGGAGCTGTTTTTT. The variable domain in full, with the rest retrieved from reference TRBV7-3 and TRBJ2-2, is GAGVSQTPSNKVTEKGKYVELRCDPISGHTALYWYRQSLGQGPEFLIYFQGTGAADDSGLPNDRFFAVRPEGSVSTLKIQRTERGDSAVYLCASSSRLAGGRTGELFFGEGSRLTVL.

V gene TRBV20-1 combines with J gene TRBJ2-5; the match to TRBD1 covers 10 bases. The J call is doubtful: the DNA matches TRBJ2-7 better. CDR3 size: 11 residues. Germline V CDR1 and CDR2: DFQATT, SNEGSKA (reference sequence). As DNA, the CDR3 is TGCAGTGCTGGGACAGGGGACGAGCAGTACTTC. Protein: CSAGTGDEQYF.

V gene TRBV11-2 combines with J gene TRBJ2-3; 13 nucleotides agree with TRBD2. This CDR3 is 18 amino acids long. With V trimmed by 2 bases and J by 1 base, 6 bases remained unmatched. Germline loops: CDR1 SGHAT, CDR2 FQNNGV. CDR3 sequence (DNA): TGTGCCAGCAGCTTAAGGAGGACTAGCGGGGGACGCACAGATACGCAGTATTTT. Translated: CASSLRRTSGGRTDTQYF.

The V call is TRBV4-3, the J call TRBJ2-3; 9 nucleotides align to TRBD2. The CDR3 runs to 17 residues. Losses at the gene ends were 4 bases for V and 5 bases for J; bases not matched to a gene: 13. The germline V gene encodes CDR1 LGHNA and CDR2 YSLEER. The CDR3 is CASSRKSAGGHRDTQYF. The CDR3 DNA follows: TGCGCCAGCAGCCGGAAGAGCGCGGGGGGGCATAGAGATACGCAGTATTTT.

The chain couples TRBV6-1 to TRBJ1-1; D ambiguous. CDR1 and CDR2 from the germline V gene are MNHNS and SASEGT. V was clipped by 5 bases and J by 5 bases, with 6 bases between them. The CDR3 consists of 11 residues. CDR3 loop: CASSYRTEAFF. DNA for the CDR3: TGTGCCAGCAGTTACCGGACTGAAGCTTTCTTT.

V usage is TRBV7-2 and J usage is TRBJ2-7; 8 bases line up with TRBD2. Losses at the gene ends were 2 bases for V and 3 bases for J; bases not matched to a gene: 3. The CDR3 sequence is 14 residues long. Germline V gene sequence: CDR1 SGHTA, CDR2 FQGNSA. The CDR3 loop reads CASSLLAGGYEQYF. The CDR3 DNA sequence: TGTGCCAGCAGCTTACTCGCGGGGGGCTACGAGCAGTACTTC.

The V gene is TRBV7-9, the J gene TRBJ2-7; no definite D call. The CDR3 is 14 residues long. V was trimmed by 3 bases and J by 8 bases, leaving 17 bases between them. CDR1 and CDR2 from the germline V gene are SEHNR and FQNEAQ (reference sequence). The CDR3 region has the DNA TGTGCCAGCAGCTTGCCCCTTCGGAGCGAACAGCAGTACTTC. Protein sequence: CASSLPLRSEQQYF.

This clone was seen more than once but under ten times. The chain links TRBV10-3 to TRBJ2-6, with 14 bases matching TRBD2. J lost 0 bases, V lost 6 bases, and 4 bases had no gene match. The CDR3 has 18 residues. The V gene's germline CDR1 is ENHRY and CDR2 SYGVKD. In DNA form, the CDR3 reads TGTGCCATCAGCCCGGGACTAGCGGGGGACTCTGGGGCCAACGTCCTGACTTTC. This gives the protein CAISPGLAGDSGANVLTF.

J is TRBJ1-1 and V is TRBV9; D remains unclear. The CDR3 covers 15 residues. Germline CDR1 and CDR2: SGDLS and YYNGEE. V was clipped by 0 bases and J by 6 bases, with 15 bases between them. Written as DNA, the CDR3 is TGTGCCAGCAGCGTAGTTGACACCGCAAAGTCTGAAGCTTTCTTT. Its translation is CASSVVDTAKSEAFF.

V and J are TRBV9 and TRBJ2-3; 11 bases map to TRBD2. The germline V gene has CDR1 SGDLS and CDR2 YYNGEE. The ends lost 0 bases at V and 2 bases at J; junction bases unmatched: 5. This CDR3 spans 17 amino acids. CDR3 loop: CASSVVGSGGVTDTQYF. Here the CDR3 DNA reads TGTGCCAGCAGCGTAGTAGGTAGCGGGGGGGTCACAGATACGCAGTATTTT.

J is TRBJ2-5 and V is TRBV7-2, with a possible D match to TRBD2 (5 bases). The length of the CDR3 is 14 residues. CDR1 is SGHTA and CDR2 is FQGNSA in the germline V gene. The V end lost 2 bases, the J end lost 1 base, and 8 bases lay between the germline ends. The CDR3 coding sequence is TGTGCCAGCAGCTTAAGACTAATCCAAGAGACCCAGTACTTC. It translates to CASSLRLIQETQYF.

The chain joins TRBV9 to TRBJ2-1; the D is unclear. The CDR3 covers 15 residues. In germline, CDR1 is SGDLS, CDR2 YYNGEE. Trimming pared 3 bases from V and 0 bases from J, leaving 10 bases between. CDR3 DNA sequence: TGTGCCAGCAGCGCCCGAGAGAGCTCCTACAATGAGCAGTTCTTC. Its translation: CASSARESSYNEQFF.

The J gene is TRBJ2-1, the V gene TRBV29-1, with 13 bases aligning to TRBD2. V shed 7 bases and J 7 bases; nucleotides not matched to a gene: 7. Germline-derived CDR1 and CDR2 are SQVTM and ANQGSEA. The CDR3 has 14 amino acids. The chain's CDR3 is CSGETSGGHNEQFF. CDR3 sequence (DNA): TGCAGCGGGGAGACTAGCGGGGGGCATAATGAGCAGTTCTTC.

The rearrangement joins TRBV5-5 to TRBJ2-7, with a tentative D call TRBD2 (5 bases). This CDR3 region has 13 residues. V shed 2 bases and J shed 3 bases, with 9 bases lying between them. Germline V gene lookup returns CDR1 SGHKS and CDR2 YYEKEE (reference sequence). The CDR3 DNA sequence: TGTGCCAGCAGCTTTCCCGAGGGCTACGAGCAGTACTTC. Encoded protein: CASSFPEGYEQYF.

This sequence joins TRBV19 and TRBJ2-5, with a possible D match to TRBD1 (5 bases). The DNA end favors TRBJ2-7, so the J call may be wrong. This CDR3 comprises 12 residues. Per germline, CDR1 LNHDA and CDR2 SQIVND (reference sequence). CDR3 residues: CASRIQDYEQYF. The CDR3 DNA reads TGTGCCAGTAGGATACAGGACTACGAGCAGTACTTC.

This clone was picked up one time. This chain connects TRBV15 to TRBJ2-3; TRBD2 is a possible D gene (6 bases). V lost 8 bases, J lost 0 bases, and 15 bases lay in between. The CDR3 covers 15 residues. Germline loops: CDR1 LNHNV, CDR2 YYDKDF (reference sequence). The CDR3 loop reads CATAISGLSTDTQYF. In DNA form, the CDR3 reads TGTGCCACCGCTATCAGCGGGCTTAGCACAGATACGCAGTATTTT.

The chain recombines TRBV7-2 with TRBJ2-1, with TRBD2 identical over 8 bases. Looked up from germline, CDR1 is SGHTA and CDR2 is FQGNSA. The trim removed 3 bases at V and 7 bases at J, leaving 5 bases unmatched. This CDR3 has 14 amino acids. The CDR3 coding sequence is TGTGCCAGCAGCTTTGGACTAGCCGGAAATGAGCAGTTCTTC. Its translation: CASSFGLAGNEQFF.

Details on this clone: At one of its ends the junction is not consistent with the germline gene, which may arise from a read error. This sequence joins TRBV19 and TRBJ2-3, with 8 bases that match TRBD1. Germline CDR1 is LNHDA and CDR2 is SQIVND (reference sequence). There are 15 residues in the CDR3. The CDR3 nucleotides read TGTGCCGGTAGTATTGGCAGGGGGCGGACAGATACGCAGTATTTT. As protein: CAGSIGRGRTDTQYF.

The rearrangement joins TRBV15 to TRBJ2-2, with TRBD1 identical over 7 bases. The ends lost 0 bases at V and 3 bases at J; junction bases unmatched: 4. Germline CDR1 LNHNV, CDR2 YYDKDF (reference sequence). The CDR3 is 16 residues long. Here the CDR3 reads CATSREGRGYTGELFF. CDR3 nucleotides: TGTGCCACCAGCAGAGAAGGCAGGGGGTACACCGGGGAGCTGTTTTTT.

The chain carries TRBV30 and TRBJ2-7; 13 nucleotides agree with TRBD2. V dropped 0 bases and J dropped 7; count of bases not matched to a gene: 6. Looked up from germline, CDR1 is GTSNPN and CDR2 is SVGIG (reference sequence). The CDR3 has 15 amino acids. The CDR3: CAWSVQGLAGPEQYF. The CDR3 DNA sequence: TGTGCCTGGAGTGTACAGGGACTAGCGGGACCGGAGCAGTACTTC.

The chain has TRBV29-1 and TRBJ1-2, with TRBD1 matching over 7 bases. The germline CDR1 and CDR2 sequences are SQVTM and ANQGSEA. Unmatched junction bases numbered 15, after V lost 2 bases and J lost 6 bases. This CDR3 is 16 amino acids long. As DNA, the CDR3 is TGCAGCGTTGAAACTCTCCAGGGGGGACCCACGGATGGCTACACCTTC. It specifies CSVETLQGGPTDGYTF.

The chain uses TRBV15 and TRBJ2-1; 8 bases fit TRBD2. Germline CDR1 is LNHNV and CDR2 is YYDKDF (reference sequence). V lost 4 bases and J lost 7; bases outside the gene matches: 6. This CDR3 has 14 amino acids. CDR3 region: CATSTRVAGNEQFF. CDR3 nucleotides: TGTGCCACCAGCACGAGAGTAGCGGGAAATGAGCAGTTCTTC.

This chain connects TRBV7-9 to TRBJ2-1, with D possibly TRBD2 on 6 matching bases. Trimming took off 5 bases at V and 3 bases at J, with 14 bases between the two ends. This CDR3 contains 15 residues. The germline V gene has CDR1 SEHNR and CDR2 FQNEAQ (reference sequence). CDR3 coding DNA: TGTGCCAGCAGCACGGGACTCCTAAACTACAATGAGCAGTTCTTC. It specifies CASSTGLLNYNEQFF. Full variable domain (remainder filled in from reference TRBV7-9 and TRBJ2-1): DTGVSQNPRHKITKRGQNVTFRCDPISEHNRLYWYRQTLGQGPEFLTYFQNEAQLEKSRLLSDRFSAERPKGSFSTLEIQRTEQGDSAMYLCASSTGLLNYNEQFFGPGTRLTVL.

This clone was found a few times. The chain uses TRBV6-1 and TRBJ1-6, with no clear D. V was cut by 7 bases and J by 8 bases, with 12 bases left in between. The length of the CDR3 is 13 residues. Germline CDR1 and CDR2: MNHNS and SASEGT. CDR3 loop: CASNVREDSPLHF. CDR3 DNA: TGTGCCAGCAACGTAAGGGAGGATTCACCCCTCCACTTT.

In the case of this clone: The junction departs from germline at one end; a sequencing error may be responsible. This chain joins TRBV7-9 and TRBJ2-2; D perhaps matches TRBD1 (7 bases). The CDR3 is made up of 16 amino acids. Germline CDR1 SEHNR, CDR2 FQNEAQ (reference sequence). CDR3 residues: CSSSGVVRGDTGELFF. CDR3 nucleotides: TGTTCCAGCAGCGGAGTGGTCAGGGGGGACACCGGGGAGCTGTTTTTT.